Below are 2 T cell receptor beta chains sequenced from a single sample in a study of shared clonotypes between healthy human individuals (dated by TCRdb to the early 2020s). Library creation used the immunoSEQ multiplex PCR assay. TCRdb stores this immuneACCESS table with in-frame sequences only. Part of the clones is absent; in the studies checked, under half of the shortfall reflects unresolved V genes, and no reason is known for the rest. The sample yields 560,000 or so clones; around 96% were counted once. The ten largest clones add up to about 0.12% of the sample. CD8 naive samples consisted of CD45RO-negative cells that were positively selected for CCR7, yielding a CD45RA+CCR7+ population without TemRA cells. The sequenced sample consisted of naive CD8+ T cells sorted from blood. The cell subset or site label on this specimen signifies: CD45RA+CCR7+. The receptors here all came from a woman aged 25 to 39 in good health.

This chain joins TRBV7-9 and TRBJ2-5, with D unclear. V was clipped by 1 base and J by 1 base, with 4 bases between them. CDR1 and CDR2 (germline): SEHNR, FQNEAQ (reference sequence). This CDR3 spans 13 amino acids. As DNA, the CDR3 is TGTGCCAGCAGCTTAGACAGCCAAGAGACCCAGTACTTC. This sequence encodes CASSLDSQETQYF.

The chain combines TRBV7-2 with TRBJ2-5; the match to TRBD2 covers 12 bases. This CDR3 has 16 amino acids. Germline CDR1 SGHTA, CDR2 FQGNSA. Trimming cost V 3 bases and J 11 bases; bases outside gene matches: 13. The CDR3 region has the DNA TGTGCCAGCAGCTTTTATTCTAGCGGGAGGGCAGGGGAGCAGTACTTC. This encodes CASSFYSSGRAGEQYF.